Listed here are 18 T cell receptor beta chains from one sample, sequenced in a study of T cells in Graves' hyperthyroidism and ophthalmopathy. From RNA transcripts, TCR beta CDR3 regions were amplified. The HTBI primer set served for first-round RT-PCR of the TCR CDR3. TCRdb re-analysed the multiplex PCR reads in MiXCR, keeping a single row per CDR3 protein. The sample yields 600,000 to 900,000 distinct CDR3 sequences, 16% seen once. The sample taken for sequencing was blood. These receptors were collected from a man between 18 and 35 years old with Graves' hyperthyroidism.

This clonotype was seen repeatedly, ten times or more. The chain has TRBV6-1 and TRBJ1-5, with 9 nucleotides matching TRBD1. The CDR3 totals 14 residues. V trimming: 5 bases; J trimming: 5 bases; junction bases outside the gene matches: 4. Per germline, CDR1 MNHNS and CDR2 SASEGT. CDR3 DNA: TGTGCCAGCAGTTTGGGACAGGGAGATCAGCCCCAGCATTTT. Translation: CASSLGQGDQPQHF.

This clonotype was found a few times. The J gene is TRBJ2-5, the V gene TRBV6-1; 12 bases match TRBD2. The V and J ends lost 6 bases and 5 bases, in that order; junction bases with no gene match: 13. The length of the CDR3 is 17 residues. Germline V gene sequence: CDR1 MNHNS, CDR2 SASEGT. CDR3 region: CASRRERLAGVRETQYF. The CDR3 nucleotides read TGTGCCAGCAGGCGAGAGAGACTAGCGGGAGTGAGGGAGACCCAGTACTTC.

In its sample, this clonotype was seen many times. This chain connects TRBV9 to TRBJ1-6; TRBD1 might be the D (5 bases). The CDR3 consists of 14 residues. V lost 3 bases to trimming and J lost 7 bases, with 11 bases between them. Germline V CDR1 and CDR2: SGDLS, YYNGEE. The CDR3 loop reads CASSAEGTNSPLHF. In DNA, the CDR3 is TGTGCCAGCAGCGCAGAGGGGACGAATTCACCCCTCCACTTT.

This clonotype showed up just a few times. CDR3 protein: CASSFEQGNSPLHF. The DNA of the CDR3 is TGTGCCAGCAGCTTTGAACAGGGGAATTCACCCCTCCACTTT. The chain combines TRBV5-4 with TRBJ1-6, with TRBD1 matching 7 bases. Germline CDR1 reads SGHNT; CDR2 reads YYREEE (reference sequence). The CDR3 has 14 amino acids. Germline trimming cut 2 bases from V and 7 bases from J; bases unmatched to any gene: 3.

J is TRBJ2-7 and V is TRBV7-2; 9 nucleotides match TRBD1. The V segment lost 3 bases and the J segment 5 bases; nucleotides outside the gene matches: 17. The CDR3 consists of 18 residues. Germline values: CDR1 SGHTA, CDR2 FQGNSA. The CDR3 protein is CASSFLRTGTGLRDEQYF. The CDR3 DNA follows: TGTGCCAGCAGCTTCCTCCGAACTGGGACAGGGCTCAGAGACGAGCAGTACTTC.

The gene calls are TRBV6-2 or TRBV6-3 and TRBJ2-7, with TRBD2 matching 9 bases. V shed 7 bases and J 2 bases; nucleotides not matched to a gene: 6. CDR3 length: 14 amino acids. Germline V gene data show CDR1 as MNHEY and CDR2 as SVGEGT. The DNA for the CDR3 is TGTGCCAGCACCCTTGTAGCGGGAGCCTACGAGCAGTACTTC. Its protein product is CASTLVAGAYEQYF.

Turning to this clonotype: A much larger clonotype is one base distant, so this may be a read error. V gene TRBV27 combines with J gene TRBJ2-5, with 13 bases matching TRBD2. The germline CDR1 and CDR2 sequences are MNHEY and SMNVEV (reference sequence). The CDR3 spans 17 residues. The CDR3 is CTSSSWTSGSGRETQYF. The CDR3 nucleotides read TGTACCAGCAGTTCTTGGACTAGCGGGAGTGGCCGTGAGACCCAGTACTTC.

This clonotype was counted ten times or more. The chain couples TRBV13 to TRBJ2-1; 7 positions agree with TRBD2. Looked up from germline, CDR1 is PRHDT and CDR2 is FYEKMQ (reference sequence). The length of the CDR3 is 17 residues. The V and J ends lost 5 bases and 0 bases, in that order; junction bases with no gene match: 10. CDR3 region: CASSPYPSGSSYNEQFF. CDR3 DNA: TGTGCCAGCAGCCCCTACCCTAGCGGCTCCTCCTACAATGAGCAGTTCTTC.

This chain links TRBV5-1 with TRBJ1-1; D gene unclear. The V end lost 0 bases, the J end lost 6 bases, and 9 bases lay between the germline ends. Germline-derived CDR1 and CDR2 are SGHRS and YFSETQ. This CDR3 has 13 amino acids. In nucleotides, the CDR3 is TGCGCCAGCAGCTTGGCCGGTAGAGCTGAAGCTTTCTTT. It specifies CASSLAGRAEAFF.

The table lists this clonotype with a few counts. The rearrangement links TRBV5-5 to TRBJ2-2; D may be TRBD1 (5 bases). Trimming pared 3 bases from V and 5 bases from J, leaving 14 bases between. The germline gives CDR1 SGHKS, CDR2 YYEKEE (reference sequence). CDR3 length: 15 residues. The CDR3 DNA reads TGTGCCAGCAGCTCTACGCAGGGTCGGACCGGGGAGCTGTTTTTT. Translation gives CASSSTQGRTGELFF.

V gene TRBV4-2 combines with J gene TRBJ1-2; D possibly corresponds to TRBD1 (5 bases). The germline V gene encodes CDR1 LGHNA and CDR2 YNFKEQ. The CDR3 is 16 amino acids. Trimming took off 0 bases at V and 13 bases at J, with 24 bases between the two ends. The CDR3 DNA is TGTGCCAGCAGCCAAGAACAGCATCAAGGTGGAGGGGCCCTCACCTTC. Its translation is CASSQEQHQGGGALTF.

This clonotype occurred many times. The CDR3 is CASSYSPTYEQYF. CDR3 nucleotide sequence: TGTGCCAGCAGCTACTCCCCCACCTACGAGCAGTACTTC. V usage is TRBV7-2 and J usage is TRBJ2-7; no reliable D call. V lost 4 bases and J lost 2, with 9 bases in between. This CDR3 has 13 amino acids. Germline V CDR1 and CDR2: SGHTA, FQGNSA. The entire variable domain, with the rest obtained from reference TRBV7-2 and TRBJ2-7, is as follows: GAGVSQSPSNKVTEKGKDVELRCDPISGHTALYWYRQSLGQGLEFLIYFQGNSAPDKSGLPSDRFSAERTGGSVSTLTIQRTQQEDSAVYLCASSYSPTYEQYFGPGTRLTVT.

This clonotype was counted a few times. The rearrangement links TRBV7-8 to TRBJ2-1; 8 bases agree with TRBD1. CDR1 SGHVS and CDR2 FQNEAQ come from the germline V gene. The V and J ends lost 7 bases and 15 bases, in that order; junction bases with no gene match: 8. CDR3 length: 11 residues. The CDR3 sequence is CASTIGQGLFF. DNA of the CDR3: TGTGCCAGCACCATCGGACAGGGTTTGTTCTTC.

This rearrangement joins TRBV6-1 to TRBJ2-7; D gene uncertain. This CDR3 has 16 amino acids. CDR1 and CDR2 from the germline V gene are MNHNS and SASEGT. V gave up 5 bases and J gave up 2 bases, with 19 bases separating them. The CDR3 loop is CASSYPAVGITYEQYF. The CDR3 nucleotides read TGTGCCAGCAGTTATCCCGCCGTGGGCATCACCTACGAGCAGTACTTC.

The CDR3 DNA is TGTGCCAGCAGCCAAGATCCGACCTGGACAGGGGAGAATGAGCAGTTCTTC. Its protein is CASSQDPTWTGENEQFF. The rearrangement uses TRBV4-2 and TRBJ2-1; 9 nucleotides line up with TRBD1. CDR1 and CDR2 (germline): LGHNA, YNFKEQ. This CDR3 has 17 residues. The ends lost 0 bases at V and 7 bases at J; junction bases unmatched: 10.

DNA of the CDR3: TGTGCCAGCAGCCTGACGCCTGGGAATCAGCCCCAGCATTTT. Translated: CASSLTPGNQPQHF. The chain joins TRBV28 to TRBJ1-5; D is unresolved. CDR1 MDHEN and CDR2 SYDVKM come from the germline V gene. The CDR3 is 14 amino acids. Trimming left V 6 bases short and J 4 bases short, with 13 bases between.

The sample holds many counts of this clonotype. The genes are TRBV24-1 and TRBJ1-2; 7 positions agree with TRBD1. The CDR3 is 13 amino acids. Germline-derived CDR1 and CDR2 are KGHDR and SFDVKD. The trim removed 3 bases at V and 8 bases at J, leaving 5 bases unmatched. CDR3 sequence (DNA): TGTGCCACCAGTGATCTGACAGGGTACGGCTACACCTTC. Translating it yields CATSDLTGYGYTF.

Comments on this clonotype: Since a much larger clone is just one base distant, this may be a read error. The rearrangement uses TRBV28 and TRBJ2-1, with 9 bases fitting TRBD2. This CDR3 is built from 16 residues. J gave up 5 bases and V 3 bases, and 8 bases lay outside the gene matches. The germline V gene encodes CDR1 MDHEN and CDR2 SYDVKM. The CDR3 loop is CASSFQPGLAHNEQFF. The DNA of the CDR3 is TGTGCCAGCAGTTTCCAACCGGGACTAGCTCACAATGAGCAGTTCTTC.